This TCR beta chain originates from a study of cytomegalovirus exposure and HLA in healthy donors (TCRdb year 2017). Notes on the research overall: According to an earlier analysis of a few hundred of the donors, about 190 million T cells yielded over 100 million unique TCR beta sequences and more than 250 Gb of sequence data. Donor age, sex, ethnicity and CMV serostatus were compiled together with the repertoire data. In the later analysis, no new phenotypic data were used to find candidate immune exposures; instead, reliance was placed on TCR beta sequences and their occurrence across donors. To study patterns of TCR occurrence, a later analysis re-analyzed previously published TCR beta repertoires from several hundred donors and added high-resolution HLA genotyping. An earlier analysis of around 540 of the donors applied high-throughput TCR beta sequencing to assess whether each TCR beta V gene segment acted as functional or pseudogenic. Of the roughly 420 genotyped donors, roughly 76% were placed in the genetic ancestry cluster associated with self-reported Caucasian donors. Along with the approximately 600-subject first cohort, a separate validation cohort of over 90 different subjects was used. Five DR-DQ haplotypes were treated as single units for association and clustering because of strong linkage in the cohort. On average, roughly 250,000 unique TCR beta nucleotide sequences were sequenced per donor among fewer than 500 genotyped donors of the cohort, with roughly 18% of those sequences being non-productive. Using immunosequencing, the study profiled T cell repertoires from about 610 subjects and related those repertoires to cytomegalovirus serostatus. Typing coverage varied by locus: about 629-630 donors for A, B, C, DRB1 and DQB1; roughly 500 for DQA1; over 600 for DPA1; fewer than 480 for DPB1. An early release covering just under 650 HLA-typed donors comprised approximately 300 gigabases of sequencing data and around 80 million unique TCR sequences. The study was designed to test whether signatures of past pathogen exposure could be identified by cataloging public T cell receptors. The study combined high-throughput TCR immunosequencing, statistical association of individual TCRs with disease status, and machine learning to predict cytomegalovirus infection status. Both class I and class II loci were covered by HLA typing, at four-digit resolution. A later genetic analysis used genome-wide SNP genotypes for about 60% of the roughly 700 donors, treating that subset as a discovery cohort. All discovery cohort repertoires had been generated using a single sequencing platform.

For this chain, trimming is 0 bases at the V end and 5 bases at the J end, and the number of junction bases without a gene match is 3. The CDR3, cysteine through phenylalanine, is 16 amino acids long. Here the CDR3 DNA is all that survives: 48 bases in frame from base 1. According to the germline V gene, CDR1 reads SGDLS and CDR2 reads YYNGEE. Comment on this clone: The antigen this receptor binds is unknown. Base qualities were left out, and no much larger clone turns up one base away.

Here is what the overall study found, with its caveats: Because counts were too low, approximately 15 rarely observed V segments, including chromosome 9 orphons, were excluded from the earlier analysis of around 640 of the donors. In an earlier analysis of a few hundred of the donors, most TCR beta V segments were observed in productive rearrangements about 87% or about 30% of the time, broadly matching IMGT annotations. In both the original and validation cohorts, the classifier was reported to diagnose cytomegalovirus status with high specificity and sensitivity. Linkage disequilibrium might explain the correlated functional status among segregating V segments, but an unknown experimental factor could not be excluded. In the study, about 150 TCR beta chains were listed as associated with cytomegalovirus. In a later analysis, about 17,000 TCR beta sequences were associated with specific HLA alleles at a false discovery rate of 0.05. A further reported finding was that TCR beta sequences accurately predicted the HLA-A and HLA-B alleles for most subjects in the first cohort. The presence/absence analyses assumed that sequencing depth was roughly uniform across donors, and that assumption may not be true. When HLA alleles, especially DR and DQ, strongly co-occurred, attributing TCR associations to individual alleles was difficult. Compared with the roughly 700-donor mean, donors in an Asian-associated ancestry cluster had fewer N-insertions in productive TCRs, according to a later genetic analysis. A later analysis reported that several top co-occurrence clusters appeared linked to parvovirus B19, influenza, CMV and Epstein-Barr virus. According to a later analysis, TCR association rates differed among HLA loci, with DRB1 alleles showing the most associated TCRs and HLA-C alleles showing the fewest. In vitro tests confirmed that a few of the cytomegalovirus-associated TCR beta chains recognize cytomegalovirus antigens. While some public TCRs were present in many individuals, most TCR sequences turned up only very rarely across donors. The cohort was sequenced for TCR beta chains only, and without alpha or paired-chain data the features that could be detected were limited. A later analysis found that HLA-associated TCR beta chains were more clonally expanded and had lower generation probabilities than equally common non-associated chains. For the cohort, immune exposure information was limited to CMV serostatus. A group of highly shared sequence variants was considered likely to be a technical artifact of the sequencing pipeline. Because some donors lacked HLA typing at each locus, the association tests relied only on the typed subset. According to a later analysis, most CMV-associated TCR beta chains appeared to be HLA-restricted, and the HLA associations seemed to be driven largely by CMV exposure. In a later genetic analysis, a missense DCLRE1C variant was associated with V-gene and J-gene trimming of TCR beta chains, and the association was replicated in an independent cohort. The authors suggested that the approach could potentially be generalized to other disease states and immunological phenotypes. The 87-base-pair reads could not distinguish some IMGT-functional V segments, including TRBV6-2 and TRBV6-3, so those segments were excluded.

The library relied on the immunoSEQ multiplex PCR assay. For the multiplex PCR, a mixture combining 60 forward primers for TCR Vbeta segments and 13 reverse primers for TCR Jbeta segments was used. The CDR3 region of rearranged TCR beta genes was amplified from genomic DNA by a multiplex PCR assay. Amplified TCR beta libraries were sequenced as 87-base-pair reads on the Illumina HiSeq System. The authors' pipeline ran thus. In a later analysis, tens of millions of unique TCR beta chains were counted across the roughly 610 repertoires, and approximately 11 million of these chains were shared by at least two donors. A nearest-neighbor algorithm error-corrected the raw reads and collapsed the reads into unique sequences, merging closely related sequences to remove PCR and sequencing errors. To assign V, D and J gene segments, CDR3 sequences were aligned to IMGT reference sequences. For a sequence to be retained, at least a six-nucleotide match to both a V gene segment and a J gene segment was required. A rearrangement counted as productive if the CDR3 had no stop codons and remained in frame with V and J, and every other rearrangement counted as non-productive. Following IMGT convention, CDR3 was defined as the stretch from the second conserved V-encoded cysteine up to the conserved J-encoded phenylalanine. Sequences without an unambiguous match to a single V gene segment were excluded from the earlier analysis of approximately 560 of the donors. In an earlier analysis of several hundred of the donors, V segments were called functional above 56.7% productive rearrangements and were called segregating when the between-donor standard deviation exceeded 5%. A statistical classification framework was built to diagnose cytomegalovirus status from the catalog of TCR beta chain sequences. In a later analysis, TCR nucleotide sequences were compared against IMGT/GENE-DB human TR gene sequences so that V and J genes could be assigned. In a later analysis, CDR3 sequences and most-parsimonious VDJ recombination scenarios were assigned using the TCRdist pipeline. In a later analysis, each TCR beta chain was defined by its CDR3 amino acid sequence together with its V-gene family, and reads lacking a unique V-gene family were excluded. To address suspected cross-contamination and a sequencing artifact, a later analysis removed around 600 highly shared, low-generation-probability nucleotide sequences. For each public chain, a later analysis derived a clonal expansion index from normalized ranks of inferred template counts within each repertoire. In a later analysis, generation probabilities were computed with a VDJ recombination model fitted to out-of-frame rearrangements, and the resulting probabilities were checked against IGoR. Hypergeometric tests were used in a later analysis to score TCR-TCR, TCR-HLA and TCR-CMV co-occurrence, with a repertoire-size bias correction applied to the TCR pairs. In a later analysis, false discovery rates were estimated by permuting HLA or CMV assignments 20 times. In a later analysis, co-occurring TCRs were grouped using DBSCAN, and TCRdist sequence similarity was added for clustering within HLA-allele-positive subsets. Repertoires with fewer than 30,000 or more than 120,000 public chains were left out of co-occurrence clustering, as were five repertoires with anomalous nucleotide sharing. What TCRdb holds here is the immuneACCESS table cut down to in-frame rearrangements. Part of the clones is not present; checked against another copy, under half of the missing clones reflect an unresolved V gene, and the others are unexplained. The DNA gave D and trimming, while V, J and clone size come from that table. The sample includes some 170,000 clones, with about 75% observed a single time. The ten most abundant clones make up 6.3% of the sample.

The cohort was made up of hundreds of healthy bone marrow donors. At the time of sampling, all cohort members were nominally healthy, though unrecorded immune exposures were likely present. The donor was CMV seropositive and was included in the group of approximately 300 seropositive cohort members. Each donor provided a peripheral blood sample, and peripheral blood mononuclear cells were used for TCR beta sequencing. The Qiagen DNeasy Blood Extraction Kit was used to extract genomic DNA from the blood cell samples. The chain uses TRBV9 and TRBJ2-1; TRBD2 matches 12 bases in the middle. What was sequenced was PBMCs. The sequence derives from a man between 40 and 49 years old in good health and CMV-seropositive. CDR3 protein: CASSVGLAGVNNEQFF. The nucleotide sequence is given as TGTGCCAGCAGCGTAGGACTAGCGGGAGTAAACAATGAGCAGTTCTTC.